The TCR beta chain described here comes from a study of blood T cell repertoires in COVID-19. Study at large: Sites across the United States, Italy and Spain contributed samples from acute and convalescent COVID-19. Nucleic acid was either cDNA or gDNA, and it came from T cells, B-cell-depleted T cells, or PBMCs.

Authors' data handling: Reference gene primers were amplified, and this amplification served to estimate nucleated cell counts. Using immunoSEQ multiplex PCR, the repertoire was profiled, and TCRdb retains in-frame clones only, with some absent. V and J calls and clone size follow that table, whereas D and trimming were derived from the DNA. The data hold around 200,000 clones, with about 90% observed a single time. What was sequenced was peripheral blood. The source of this sequence is a man aged 18 to 30 with active or convalescent COVID-19.

In DNA form, the CDR3 reads TGTGCCAGCAGTGAACGGCCAGGGGGTGAGCAGTACTTC. The encoded protein is CASSERPGGEQYF. This chain joins TRBV6-1 and TRBJ2-7; 7 nucleotides align to TRBD1. Germline-derived CDR1 and CDR2 are MNHNS and SASEGT. The CDR3 runs to 13 residues. The junction had 5 bases not matched to a gene; V was cut back by 2 bases and J by 7 bases.